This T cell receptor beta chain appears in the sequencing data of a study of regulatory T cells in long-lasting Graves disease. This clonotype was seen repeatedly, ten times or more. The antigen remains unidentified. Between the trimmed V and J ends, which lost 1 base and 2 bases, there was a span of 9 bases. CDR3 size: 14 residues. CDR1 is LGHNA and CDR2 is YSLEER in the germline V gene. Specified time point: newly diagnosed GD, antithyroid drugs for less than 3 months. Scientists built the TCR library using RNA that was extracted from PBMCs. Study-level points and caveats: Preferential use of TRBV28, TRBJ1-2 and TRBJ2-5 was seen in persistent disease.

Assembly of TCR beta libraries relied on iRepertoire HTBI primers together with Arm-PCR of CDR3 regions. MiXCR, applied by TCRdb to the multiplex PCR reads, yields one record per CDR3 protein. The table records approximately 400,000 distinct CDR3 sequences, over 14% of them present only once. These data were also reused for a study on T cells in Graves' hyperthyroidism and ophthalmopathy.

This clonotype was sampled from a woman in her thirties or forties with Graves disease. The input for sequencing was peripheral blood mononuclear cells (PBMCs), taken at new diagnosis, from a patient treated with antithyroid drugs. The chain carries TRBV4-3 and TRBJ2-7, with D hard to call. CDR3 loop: CASSQAIRTYEQYF. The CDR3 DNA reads TGCGCCAGCAGCCAAGCTATCCGGACCTACGAGCAGTACTTC.